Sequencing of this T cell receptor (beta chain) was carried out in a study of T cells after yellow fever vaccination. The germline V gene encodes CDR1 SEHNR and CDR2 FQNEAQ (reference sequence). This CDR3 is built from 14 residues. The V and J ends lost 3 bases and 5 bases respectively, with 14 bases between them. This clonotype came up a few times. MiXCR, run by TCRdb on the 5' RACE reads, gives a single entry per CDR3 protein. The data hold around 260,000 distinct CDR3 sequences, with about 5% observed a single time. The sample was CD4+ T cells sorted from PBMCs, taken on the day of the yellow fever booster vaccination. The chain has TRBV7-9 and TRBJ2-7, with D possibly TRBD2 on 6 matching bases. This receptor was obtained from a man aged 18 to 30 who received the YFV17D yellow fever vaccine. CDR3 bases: TGTGCCAGCAGCTTTGGCGCGGGAAGGGACGAGCAGTACTTC. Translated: CASSFGAGRDEQYF.